The entry that follows covers one T cell receptor beta chain sequence. Its target is unknown. These data belong to a study of siplizumab effects on memory and regulatory T cells. Study results and caveats: Both greater diversity than memory cells and a major contribution to the alloresponse seemed to characterize naive T cells. Proliferating siplizumab-culture Tregs lacked confirmation of suppressive function.

About 9.2 x 10^4 TCR templates underwent assay in every sample. Using immunoSEQ multiplex PCR, the repertoire was profiled, and TCRdb retains in-frame clones only, with some absent. The table shows over 55,000 clones, with approximately 87% occurring only once. V was pared by 1 base and J by 2 bases, with 14 bases between. CDR1 is MGHDK and CDR2 is SYGVNS in the germline V gene. The CDR3 is made up of 16 amino acids. Sequencing was carried out using memory CD4+ T cells sorted from blood. The receptor was isolated from a human donor in good health. This chain joins TRBV25-1 and TRBJ1-1; no firm D call. The CDR3 here is CASSELGGSYNTEAFF. In DNA, the CDR3 is TGTGCCAGCAGTGAATTGGGAGGGAGCTACAACACTGAAGCTTTCTTT.